This entry features one T cell receptor beta chain sequence. The target antigen is unknown. Amplification of TCR beta CDR3 regions was performed using RNA transcripts as template. HTBI primers were used for first-round RT-PCR of the TCR CDR3. TCRdb re-called the multiplex PCR reads through MiXCR, storing one row per CDR3 protein. The data hold a few hundred thousand distinct CDR3 sequences, with more than 45% observed a single time. The record originates from a study of T cells in Graves' hyperthyroidism and ophthalmopathy. General study points: Peripheral blood also featured most of the thyroid clonotypes expanded above 0.001. In simple terms, a model built on 13 V-J features told ophthalmopathy apart from stable hyperthyroidism.

The CDR3 has 13 amino acids. Trimming removed 4 bases from V and 8 bases from J, with 14 bases in between. Specimen: peripheral blood or thyroid tissue (not recorded which). This chain uses TRBV12-3 or TRBV12-4 with TRBJ1-1; unclear D gene. This sequence originates from an adult woman with Graves' disease, either hyperthyroidism or ophthalmopathy (not recorded which). CDR3 in amino acids: CASSWPGNVEAFF. DNA of the CDR3: TGTGCCAGCAGTTGGCCAGGTAACGTCGAAGCTTTCTTT.